The 25 T cell receptor beta chains in this list originate from one sample, sequenced in a study of Graves' ophthalmopathy and Graves' hyperthyroidism. TCR beta CDR3 regions were amplified from RNA transcripts. Amplification began with first-round RT-PCR using HTBI primers, then second-round multiplex PCR was performed. From the multiplex PCR reads, TCRdb called clonotypes with MiXCR, one entry per CDR3 protein. In the table there are around 670,000 distinct CDR3 sequences, roughly 41% of which are singletons. Sequences were obtained from peripheral blood. The source of these receptors is an adult man with Graves' ophthalmopathy.

This clonotype was observed at least ten times. This rearrangement joins TRBV10-3 to TRBJ1-2; D may be TRBD1 (5 bases). The CDR3 extends over 15 amino acids. V was clipped by 10 bases and J by 0 bases, with 18 bases between them. From germline, CDR1 is ENHRY and CDR2 SYGVKD. CDR3 nucleotides: TGTGCCAGCCGTAACCGGGGCCAAACTAACTATGGCTACACCTTC. This sequence encodes CASRNRGQTNYGYTF.

In its sample, this clonotype was seen many times. The chain is built from TRBV2 and TRBJ2-7; D not certain. V was pared by 3 bases and J by 1 base, with 4 bases between. The CDR3 length is 12 residues. CDR1 is SNHLY, CDR2 FYNNEI, per germline. The CDR3 DNA follows: TGTGCCAGCAGTGATGGGTCCTACGAGCAGTACTTC. Translating it yields CASSDGSYEQYF.

This clonotype was picked up a small number of times. At one boundary the junction diverges from the germline segment, which might be a read error. The rearrangement uses TRBV10-3 and TRBJ1-5; D gene unclear. The CDR3 extends over 14 amino acids. Germline CDR1 ENHRY, CDR2 SYGVKD. CDR3 coding DNA: TGTGCCAGCAGTTTCCTAGGTTTGCCCCAGCCCCAGCATTTT. Its translation is CASSFLGLPQPQHF.

This clonotype has more than one count but fewer than ten. The gene calls are TRBV7-2 and TRBJ1-1; 11 bases align to TRBD1. There are 18 residues in the CDR3. After removal of 4 bases from V and 5 bases from J, the junction contained 15 bases not matched to a gene. Germline assignment: CDR1 SGHTA and CDR2 FQGNSA. The CDR3 loop is CASSSNPIRTGGYTEAFF. The DNA of the CDR3 is TGTGCCAGCAGCTCCAACCCGATTCGGACAGGGGGCTATACTGAAGCTTTCTTT.

This clonotype was seen only a few times. This chain uses TRBV11-2 with TRBJ2-5; no reliable D call. Between the trimmed V and J ends, which lost 6 bases and 5 bases, there was a span of 16 bases. This CDR3 is 14 amino acids long. Germline V gene sequence: CDR1 SGHAT, CDR2 FQNNGV. This CDR3 is CASSHSTSFETQYF. In DNA form, the CDR3 reads TGTGCCAGCAGTCATTCGACAAGTTTTGAGACCCAGTACTTC.

The table lists this clonotype with many counts. The chain has TRBV12-3 or TRBV12-4 and TRBJ1-1, with TRBD1 identical over 9 bases. The J segment lost 4 bases and the V segment lost 6 bases, leaving 6 bases of the junction unmatched. The CDR3 contains 14 residues. DNA of the CDR3: TGTGCCAGCAGCCCCACGACAGGGGGCACTGAAGCTTTCTTT. Amino acid sequence: CASSPTTGGTEAFF.

This clonotype was observed at least ten times. The CDR3 DNA sequence: TGTGCCAGCAGCCGAGGGCTCGAGCAGTACTTC. Its protein product is CASSRGLEQYF. The V and J genes are TRBV5-4 and TRBJ2-7; D is possibly TRBD2 (5 bases). The CDR3 runs to 11 residues. The ends were cut back, 4 bases at V and 6 bases at J, with 8 bases in the middle. Germline V CDR1 and CDR2: SGHNT, YYREEE (reference sequence).

V is TRBV2 and J is TRBJ1-5, with D perhaps matching TRBD1 (6 bases). Germline-derived CDR1 and CDR2 are SNHLY and FYNNEI. V was clipped by 6 bases and J by 2 bases, with 14 bases between them. There are 15 residues in the CDR3. The CDR3 loop reads CASSHPAGGNQPQHF. The CDR3 region has the DNA TGTGCCAGCAGCCATCCGGCAGGGGGCAATCAGCCCCAGCATTTT.

Many counts were recorded for this clonotype. The chain couples TRBV29-1 to TRBJ1-4; D may be TRBD1 (5 bases). There are 13 residues in the CDR3. V lost 3 bases and J 4 bases, leaving 9 bases between the germline ends. CDR1 SQVTM and CDR2 ANQGSEA come from the germline V gene. The CDR3 DNA reads as TGCAGCGTTGAGGGGGTGGGTAATGAAAAACTGTTTTTT. It translates to CSVEGVGNEKLFF.

This clonotype has at least ten counts. This sequence joins TRBV7-3 and TRBJ1-6, with a weak D call TRBD1 (5 bases). The germline CDR1 and CDR2 sequences are SGHTA and FQGTGA. CDR3 size: 16 residues. The V gene lost 4 bases and the J gene lost 8 bases, with 18 bases spanning the gap. In DNA form, the CDR3 reads TGTGCCAGCAGCTGGGGGGGGACCGCCGTGGATTCACCCCTCCACTTT. This sequence encodes CASSWGGTAVDSPLHF.

The V call is TRBV20-1, the J call TRBJ2-5; a possible D gene is TRBD2 (5 bases). Trimming pared 3 bases from V and 0 bases from J, leaving 8 bases between. Germline-derived CDR1 and CDR2 are DFQATT and SNEGSKA (reference sequence). The CDR3 is 13 residues long. The CDR3 reads CSASNGNQETQYF. The DNA for the CDR3 is TGCAGTGCTAGTAACGGGAACCAAGAGACCCAGTACTTC.

The chain links TRBV7-9 to TRBJ1-2; D possibly corresponds to TRBD1 (6 bases). The CDR3 is 13 residues long. The germline V gene encodes CDR1 SEHNR and CDR2 FQNEAQ (reference sequence). Trimming pared 4 bases from V and 8 bases from J, leaving 14 bases between. In nucleotides, the CDR3 is TGTGCCAGCAGCTCCATGGGGGGCCTGGGCTACACCTTC. Its protein is CASSSMGGLGYTF.

The V call is TRBV10-3, the J call TRBJ2-7; possible D gene TRBD2, 6 bases. Per the germline V gene, CDR1 is ENHRY and CDR2 is SYGVKD. The ends were cut back, 8 bases at V and 4 bases at J, with 15 bases in the middle. CDR3 length: 13 residues. The CDR3 spells CAIAPGLPYEQYF. CDR3 coding DNA: TGTGCCATCGCCCCGGGACTCCCGTACGAGCAGTACTTC.

The chain combines TRBV12-3 or TRBV12-4 with TRBJ2-3, with 13 nucleotides matching TRBD2. The CDR3 extends over 15 amino acids. V shed 6 bases and J 5 bases; nucleotides not matched to a gene: 5. CDR3 region: CASSLGLAGRDTQYF. The CDR3 DNA reads TGTGCCAGCAGCTTGGGACTAGCGGGGAGAGATACGCAGTATTTT.

Regarding this clonotype: A much larger clonotype is one base distant, so this may be a read error. This chain uses TRBV11-2 with TRBJ1-1; D not certain. This CDR3 has 16 amino acids. Germline CDR1 SGHAT, CDR2 FQNNGV. V lost 5 bases, J lost 1 base, and 17 bases lay in between. As DNA, the CDR3 is TGTGCCAGCAGCAAAGAGCGGGTAGAGACGAACACTGAAGCTTTCTTT. This sequence encodes CASSKERVETNTEAFF.

This chain connects TRBV9 to TRBJ2-7; tentatively, D is TRBD1 or TRBD2 (5 bases each). Trimming cost V 4 bases and J 6 bases, with 14 bases left between them. Germline-derived CDR1 and CDR2 are SGDLS and YYNGEE. The CDR3 runs to 13 residues. CDR3 residues: CASSPWTGTEQYF. CDR3 DNA sequence: TGTGCCAGCAGCCCTTGGACGGGGACCGAGCAGTACTTC.

This clonotype was seen many times. The chain joins TRBV10-3 to TRBJ2-7; D might be TRBD2 (6 bases). CDR3 length equals 13 residues. CDR1 and CDR2 from the germline V gene are ENHRY and SYGVKD. The ends were cut back, 11 bases at V and 7 bases at J, with 21 bases in the middle. This CDR3 is CAAAPVTSREQYF. The CDR3 DNA reads TGTGCCGCCGCTCCGGTGACTAGTCGGGAGCAGTACTTC.

The chain uses TRBV20-1 and TRBJ2-5; 8 nucleotides agree with TRBD2. Per the germline V gene, CDR1 is DFQATT and CDR2 is SNEGSKA (reference sequence). V lost 0 bases to trimming and J lost 5 bases; unmatched junction nucleotides: 14. The CDR3 sequence is 17 residues long. The CDR3 reads CSARESLFGGAWETQYF. CDR3 DNA: TGCAGTGCTAGAGAGTCGTTGTTCGGGGGGGCATGGGAGACCCAGTACTTC.

The chain is built from TRBV20-1 and TRBJ2-7; D not certain. From germline, CDR1 is DFQATT and CDR2 SNEGSKA (reference sequence). CDR3 length equals 11 residues. Trimming pared 5 bases from V and 6 bases from J, leaving 11 bases between. The DNA for the CDR3 is TGCAGTGCTCCCTGGGGTGTCGAGCAGTACTTC. Translating it yields CSAPWGVEQYF.

This clonotype was picked up one time. The CDR3 reads CATSSPGDQGDRSYGYTF. The CDR3 DNA reads as TGTGCCACCAGCAGCCCGGGCGATCAAGGGGACAGGTCCTATGGCTACACCTTC. This rearrangement joins TRBV15 to TRBJ1-2, with TRBD1 identical over 8 bases. V shed 3 bases and J 4 bases; nucleotides not matched to a gene: 16. The germline V gene encodes CDR1 LNHNV and CDR2 YYDKDF (reference sequence). CDR3 size: 18 residues. Looking up the rest from reference TRBV15 and TRBJ1-2 gives the full variable domain: DAMVIQNPRYQVTQFGKPVTLSCSQTLNHNVMYWYQQKSSQAPKLLFHYYDKDFNNEADTPDNFQSRRPNTSFCFLDIRSPGLGDTAMYLCATSSPGDQGDRSYGYTFGSGTRLTVV.

This clonotype was seen many times. J is TRBJ1-2 and V is TRBV29-1, with 7 positions matching TRBD1. Germline lookup yields CDR1 SQVTM and CDR2 ANQGSEA. The length of the CDR3 is 12 residues. V gave up 4 bases and J gave up 2 bases; unmatched junction bases: 1. The CDR3 DNA reads TGCAGCGTTGGGGGACAGAACTATGGCTACACCTTC. Residues: CSVGGQNYGYTF.

This clonotype turned up a few times. The rearrangement joins TRBV27 to TRBJ1-5; no reliable D call. V was cut by 6 bases and J by 1 base, with 7 bases left in between. This CDR3 is built from 13 residues. Germline CDR1 is MNHEY and CDR2 is SMNVEV (reference sequence). Here the CDR3 reads CASRSQSNQPQHF. The CDR3 region has the DNA TGTGCCAGCAGGTCGCAGAGCAATCAGCCCCAGCATTTT.

On this clonotype: A read error is possible here, since a much larger clone lies one base away. The CDR3 does not end in the conserved phenylalanine or tryptophan, so this is likely a read error. The chain employs TRBV20-1 and TRBJ2-5; D is undetermined. From germline, CDR1 is DFQATT and CDR2 SNEGSKA (reference sequence). The V gene lost 3 bases and the J gene lost 2 bases, with 7 bases spanning the gap. The CDR3 is 12 amino acids. Written as DNA, the CDR3 is TGCAGTGCTAGTTCTGGGCAAGAGACCCAGTACTGC. Encoded protein: CSASSGQETQYC.

Only a few counts were recorded for this clonotype. The CDR3 DNA follows: TGTGCCAGCAGCTTAGCTCTGCGGGAGGAGGCCGGGGAGCTGTTTTTT. As protein: CASSLALREEAGELFF. The gene calls are TRBV7-7 and TRBJ2-2; 8 bases agree with TRBD2. Germline V gene data show CDR1 as SSHAT and CDR2 as FNYEAQ (reference sequence). The CDR3 contains 16 residues. V was clipped by 0 bases and J by 6 bases; unmatched bases: 6.

The V gene is TRBV7-2, the J gene TRBJ2-7, with TRBD1 matching 9 bases. Germline-derived CDR1 and CDR2 are SGHTA and FQGNSA. The CDR3 is 15 residues long. V shed 1 base, J shed 11 bases, and the junction held 12 bases outside the gene matches. The CDR3: CASSLDRDRVLEKYF. In DNA form, the CDR3 reads TGTGCCAGCAGCTTAGATCGGGACAGGGTTCTAGAGAAGTACTTC. The whole variable domain, remainder taken from reference TRBV7-2 and TRBJ2-7, is GAGVSQSPSNKVTEKGKDVELRCDPISGHTALYWYRQSLGQGLEFLIYFQGNSAPDKSGLPSDRFSAERTGGSVSTLTIQRTQQEDSAVYLCASSLDRDRVLEKYFGPGTRLTVT.